This T cell receptor (beta chain) was sequenced in a study of radiation and T cells in renal cell carcinoma. The study, taken as a whole, reports: In blood, top tumor clones expanded by 2 weeks, shrinking by 4. Without pretreatment biopsies, baseline tumor clonotype presence was undetermined.

Some clones are missing from TCRdb's copy, which holds only in-frame ones; the method was immunoSEQ multiplex PCR. The sample holds around 100,000 clones, 65% to 90% seen once. Time point in this sample: blood 4 weeks post-SBRT, at nephrectomy. Treatment specified: 15 Gy SBRT to primary tumor, nephrectomy 4 weeks later. Clear cell pathology was present in this patient's renal cell carcinoma. Notes on this clone: Its antigen remains unknown.

Germline CDR1 SGHRS, CDR2 YFSETQ. The CDR3 has 15 amino acids. V lost 0 bases to trimming and J lost 4 bases, with 13 bases between them. The sample here was blood, taken from a patient whose treatment included radiotherapy and nephrectomy. The clonotype originates from a man in his fifties or sixties with renal cell carcinoma. The V call is TRBV5-1, the J call TRBJ1-2; D ambiguous. The DNA for the CDR3 is TGCGCCAGCAGCTTGGATCCCACGGACTTCTATGGCTACACCTTC. Amino acids: CASSLDPTDFYGYTF.